The entry that follows covers one T cell receptor (beta chain) sequence. The target of this receptor is not known. Base-call qualities are not available, and no considerably larger clone is one nucleotide away. TCRbeta CDR3 regions were amplified from genomic DNA using the immunoSEQ Assay, a bias-controlled multiplex PCR. The study's processing was this. The number of nucleated cells in each sample was estimated from the amplification of reference gene primers within the assay. To quantify the absolute abundance of each unique TCRbeta CDR3 rearrangement, sequence reads were collapsed and filtered. For each sample, productive Simpson clonality was calculated by taking the square root of Simpson's diversity index across productive rearrangements. The immuneACCESS repertoire file appears here via TCRdb, limited to in-frame rearrangements. These files lack a portion of the clones; in checked studies, under half of the deficit traces to unresolved V genes, and the cause of the others is not known. The V and J calls and clone size were taken over from that table, and D and trimming were inferred from the DNA. This sample holds 50,000 to 75,000 clones; around 92% were observed only once. Of the sample, roughly 4.2% is held by the ten largest clones.

Whole blood was collected in K2EDTA tubes by collaborating institutions according to the institutions' own protocols. For TCRbeta analysis, collaborators shipped samples in one of three forms: frozen whole blood, isolated PBMCs, or DNA extracted from either of those sample types. The sample belongs to a study of blood T cell repertoires in COVID-19 (dated by TCRdb to 2018 to 2020). Regarding the complete study: Samples from collaborators originated in the United States, Italy and Spain and spanned both the acute and convalescent phases of COVID-19. The prospective study material was composed of cDNA or gDNA derived from T cells, B-cell-depleted T cells, or PBMCs. Deeply sampled blood TCRbeta repertoires from subjects exposed to, actively infected with, or recovered from COVID-19 were included in the dataset. The repertoires were made available in a free public database intended to serve as a resource for research on the immune response to SARS-CoV-2. Samples came from the ongoing ImmuneRACE study (first 160 participants) plus 1,254 subjects from 6 global collaborators. Nearly every sample came with metadata listing a de-identified subject ID, COVID-19 status, age in years and sex. Where HLA class I and class II types were available, the types were taken from metadata supplied by the sample provider, not from assay-based typing.

The paper as a whole reports these results and caveats: The quantity of clinical and demographic metadata differed by source and by participant and was supplied without curation.

The clonotype was recovered from a man aged 45-65 years with active COVID-19. The sequenced sample consisted of peripheral blood.

For the CDR3, the sequence is CASSIVTGEISYGYTF. The DNA is TGTGCCAGTAGTATAGTTACAGGGGAAATCAGCTATGGCTACACCTTC. The V gene is TRBV19 and the J gene is TRBJ1-2; the central 7 bases match TRBD1. Trimming removed 1 base from V and 4 bases from J; the gene matches leave 9 bases unexplained. The CDR1 and CDR2 encoded by the germline V gene (reference sequence) are LNHDA and SQIVND. The CDR3 starts with the cysteine, ends with the phenylalanine, and has 16 residues. The retained sequence is limited to the CDR3, 48 bases, with the frame set at the first base.